This TCR beta chain was recorded in a study of T cell responses to AZD1222 COVID-19 vaccine. Details on this clone: No antigen is known for it.

The ends were cut back, 1 base at V and 4 bases at J, with 13 bases in the middle. Germline V lookup: CDR1 SNHLY, CDR2 FYNNEI. CDR3 length equals 15 residues. General study results and limits: Reports say nearly half of spike-specific TCRs go after unmutated variant regions. Only 6 or 7 AZD1222 recipients tested seropositive at baseline.

Sequenced by immunoSEQ multiplex PCR; TCRdb stores in-frame clones only, minus some. The table records approximately 30,000 clones, just under 80% of them present only once. This TCR derives from an adult in good health. The J gene is TRBJ1-1, the V gene TRBV2; D gene ambiguous. Sequencing was performed on peripheral blood, taken on day 0 of AZD1222 vaccination. Here the CDR3 DNA reads TGTGCCAGCAGTGAAGAGGGAGTTTATGGCACTGAAGCTTTCTTT. This sequence encodes CASSEEGVYGTEAFF.